This TCR beta chain was found in a study of early T cells in non-severe SARS-CoV-2 infection. Notes on the study in general: Private and CD4 specificities were missed by VDJdb matching, skewed to anti-spike CD8.

Attachment of unique molecular identifiers was made to individual cDNA molecules. TCRdb processed the 5' RACE reads anew with MiXCR; each CDR3 protein has one entry. There are 25,000 to 30,000 distinct CDR3 sequences in the sample; about 10% occur only once, and 12% to 15% lies in the top ten. In its sample, this clonotype was seen a few times. The antigen remains unidentified. This CDR3 contains 15 residues. Trimming at V came to 5 bases and at J to 2 bases, leaving 8 bases not matched to a gene. Germline values: CDR1 DFQATT, CDR2 SNEGSKA (reference sequence). The rearrangement uses TRBV20-1 and TRBJ2-3; 9 positions agree with TRBD2. What was sequenced was whole blood. The TCR originated in an adult who was a healthcare worker with PCR-confirmed SARS-CoV-2 infection or an uninfected control (not recorded which). The CDR3 DNA is TGCAGTGCTGAGGCTAGCGGGGAAAACACAGATACGCAGTATTTT. It translates to CSAEASGENTDTQYF.